The 14 T cell receptor beta chains listed next were all sequenced from one sample in a study of shared clonotypes between healthy human individuals. Only in-frame clones appear in the TCRdb table, and some are missing; sequencing was by immunoSEQ multiplex PCR. The sample gives about 2.4 million clones, more than 85% of which show up once; approximately 0.35% is in the top ten. The specimen sequenced was naive CD4+ T cells from PBMCs. As to subset: CD45RA+ positively selected. These receptors were obtained from a man between 18 and 35 years old in good health. Some clones in this sample may be carry-over from other donors' samples.

The V and J genes are TRBV11-2 and TRBJ1-2; 8 nucleotides line up with TRBD1. Germline V gene lookup returns CDR1 SGHAT and CDR2 FQNNGV. With 7 bases clipped from V and 3 bases from J, the junction kept 7 bases outside the gene matches. The CDR3 extends over 14 amino acids. The DNA for the CDR3 is TGTGCCAGCAACCTTGCAGGGGGCTACTATGGCTACACCTTC. It translates to CASNLAGGYYGYTF. The variable domain in full, with the rest retrieved from reference TRBV11-2 and TRBJ1-2, is EAGVAQSPRYKIIEKRQSVAFWCNPISGHATLYWYQQILGQGPKLLIQFQNNGVVDDSQLPKDRFSAERLKGVDSTLKIQPAKLEDSAVYLCASNLAGGYYGYTFGSGTRLTVV.

The chain is built from TRBV18 and TRBJ1-5; D is undetermined. Trimming took 3 bases from V and 0 from J, leaving 9 bases between them. The germline V gene encodes CDR1 KGHSH and CDR2 LQKENI. The CDR3 sequence is 15 residues long. For the CDR3, the DNA is TGTGCCAGCTCACCCGGCCCCGATAGCAATCAGCCCCAGCATTTT. It is translated as CASSPGPDSNQPQHF.

With respect to this clone: Its ends do not fully match the called genes, so a read error is possible. The gene calls are TRBV11-2 and TRBJ2-5; D unclear. The germline CDR1 and CDR2 sequences are SGHAT and FQNNGV. The CDR3 sequence is 11 residues long. CDR3 amino acids: CASSLQGTQYF. Written as DNA, the CDR3 is TGTGCCAGCAGCTTACAAGGGACCCAGTACTTC.

The chain is built from TRBV5-4 and TRBJ2-7, with D tentatively TRBD2 (6 bases). Trimming shortened V by 5 bases and J by 4 bases, and 19 bases separated the two germline ends. Germline CDR1 and CDR2: SGHNT and YYREEE (reference sequence). The CDR3 covers 15 residues. The CDR3 DNA reads as TGTGCCAGCAGTATCCGTGGGCTAGCGAGATACGAGCAGTACTTC. As protein: CASSIRGLARYEQYF.

This clone showed up just once. This chain uses TRBV19 with TRBJ2-1, with a tentative D call TRBD2 (6 bases). Germline-derived CDR1 and CDR2 are LNHDA and SQIVND (reference sequence). The CDR3 totals 14 residues. The V end was cut by 1 base, the J end by 8 bases, with 12 bases between. The chain's CDR3 is CASSIAPSAHEQFF. The CDR3 bases are TGTGCCAGTAGTATAGCGCCTAGCGCGCATGAGCAGTTCTTC. Filled out from reference TRBV19 and TRBJ2-1, the complete variable domain reads DGGITQSPKYLFRKEGQNVTLSCEQNLNHDAMYWYRQDPGQGLRLIYYSQIVNDFQKGDIAEGYSVSREKKESFPLTVTSAQKNPTAFYLCASSIAPSAHEQFFGPGTRLTVL.

The chain combines TRBV7-3 with TRBJ2-5; D tentatively reads TRBD1 or TRBD2 (6 bases each). The CDR3 has 15 residues. V gave up 5 bases and J gave up 1 base, with 14 bases separating them. CDR1 is SGHTA, CDR2 FQGTGA, per germline. The DNA of the CDR3 is TGTGCCAGCAGCCGCGGAGGGGGACCCCAAGAGACCCAGTACTTC. Translating gives CASSRGGGPQETQYF.

This CDR3 is CASSEYGRGETQYF. The CDR3 nucleotides read TGTGCCAGCAGTGAATATGGGCGGGGAGAGACCCAGTACTTC. The V gene is TRBV25-1, the J gene TRBJ2-5, with a weak D call TRBD2 (6 bases). Germline CDR1 MGHDK, CDR2 SYGVNS. Trimming took 0 bases from V and 4 from J, leaving 9 bases between them. The CDR3 contains 14 residues.

The rearrangement uses TRBV29-1 and TRBJ2-5; D not certain. The CDR3 length is 15 residues. Between the trimmed V and J ends, which lost 1 base and 2 bases, there was a span of 14 bases. From germline, CDR1 is SQVTM and CDR2 ANQGSEA. CDR3 nucleotide sequence: TGCAGCGTTGAAGTAAGCAGGCCAGATCAAGAGACCCAGTACTTC. Translating gives CSVEVSRPDQETQYF.

This rearrangement joins TRBV19 to TRBJ2-2; D not certain. Trimming shortened V by 8 bases and J by 1 base, and 11 bases separated the two germline ends. This CDR3 has 14 residues. Germline CDR1 is LNHDA and CDR2 is SQIVND (reference sequence). The CDR3 loop is CASAWSWNTGELFF. The CDR3 nucleotides read TGTGCCAGTGCCTGGAGTTGGAACACCGGGGAGCTGTTTTTT.

This chain joins TRBV7-8 and TRBJ2-2, with 10 positions matching TRBD1. The CDR3 loop spans 15 amino acids. V shed 1 base and J 8 bases; nucleotides not matched to a gene: 4. The V gene's germline CDR1 is SGHVS and CDR2 FQNEAQ. CDR3 DNA sequence: TGTGCCAGCAGCTTAGTTGGGACAGGGGCAGGGGAGCTGTTTTTT. As protein: CASSLVGTGAGELFF.

This clone has just one count. The chain employs TRBV6-1 and TRBJ1-2, with D possibly matching TRBD1 (5 bases). The CDR3 totals 13 residues. Looked up from germline, CDR1 is MNHNS and CDR2 is SASEGT. Trimming took 2 bases from V and 8 from J, leaving 12 bases between them. In DNA, the CDR3 is TGTGCCAGCAGTGAACGGGGGGGTGCGGGCTACACCTTC. It encodes CASSERGGAGYTF.

This rearrangement joins TRBV21-1 to TRBJ1-4; the DNA was not used to check the table's D call, TRBD1. TRBV21-1 is shown as a pseudogene. This CDR3 is 16 amino acids long. Here the CDR3 reads CASRSDRSSTNEKLFF. CDR3 in DNA: TGTGCCAGCAGGAGTGACAGATCCTCAACTAATGAAAAACTGTTTTTT.

This chain connects TRBV28 to TRBJ1-2; D remains ambiguous. The V gene's germline CDR1 is MDHEN and CDR2 SYDVKM. The CDR3 is made up of 14 amino acids. The V end lost 0 bases, the J end lost 4 bases, and 9 bases lay between the germline ends. Written as DNA, the CDR3 is TGTGCCAGCAGTTTATGGGGCAGCAGCTATGGCTACACCTTC. This encodes CASSLWGSSYGYTF.

The chain joins TRBV6-1 to TRBJ2-7, with 9 nucleotides matching TRBD2. Germline V gene data show CDR1 as MNHNS and CDR2 as SASEGT. The CDR3 spans 13 residues. J was trimmed by 6 bases and V by 7 bases; bases with no gene match: 7. The CDR3 DNA sequence: TGTGCCAGCATGGCGGGAGGGCCGCTCGAGCAGTACTTC. Its translation is CASMAGGPLEQYF.